This T cell receptor (beta chain) was profiled in a study of T cell changes during pregnancy in multiple sclerosis (dated by TCRdb to between 2018 and 2020). With respect to the entire study: Changes in the T cell repertoire over the course of pregnancy were examined in this study in women with multiple sclerosis.

The library relied on the immunoSEQ multiplex PCR assay. TCRdb obtained this table from immuneACCESS and retained in-frame rearrangements with V and J assigned. These tables miss some clones; where compared with another copy, unresolved V genes account for less than half of the shortfall, and the remainder is unexplained. In this sample the table shows 20,000 to 30,000 clones, more than 75% of which occur a single time. Together, the top ten hold roughly 0.7% of the sample. Trimming at the junction amounts to 1 base on V and 1 base on J, and the germline ends lie 14 bases apart. The CDR3 starts with the cysteine, ends with the phenylalanine, and has 16 residues. This entry keeps only the CDR3 DNA: 48 bases, framed from base 1. As encoded in the germline V gene, CDR1 is SGHRS while CDR2 is YFSETQ. With regard to this clone: Its antigen remains undetermined. Base qualities are not recorded, but no much larger clone differs from it by a single base.

This material consisted of CD4+ T cells from peripheral blood mononuclear cells, taken in the first trimester of pregnancy. The rearranged chain carries TRBV5-1 and TRBJ1-1; the best D guess is TRBD1, with 5 bases matching. The receptor's source is a female donor in good health, enrolled as a control in a pregnancy study. The nucleotide sequence reads as follows: TGCGCCAGCAGCTTGACGCAGGGCCATGGGAACACTGAAGCTTTCTTT. It codes for CASSLTQGHGNTEAFF.